This T cell receptor beta chain was sequenced for a study of HIV-infected patients and healthy controls. Study findings and constraints: The study did not determine the donors' HLA types.

The sample holds a few counts of this clonotype. The antigen is undetermined. Reverse transcription used around 500 ng RNA and constant-region primers for alpha and beta. Separate chain-specific third strand synthesis with multiplexing indices produced the alpha and beta libraries. Second strand synthesis was primed from the SP2 site. TCRdb re-analysed the 5' RACE reads in MiXCR, keeping a single row per CDR3 protein. The table lists thousands of distinct CDR3 sequences, about 8.6% of them singletons, with 20% in the top ten. Antiretroviral therapy had run roughly three months, about 14 weeks, before follow-up blood collection. Whole blood was used without fractionation, so all unsorted peripheral T cells were included. Exclusions covered tumors, febrile or AIDS-related illness, and hepatitis B or C coinfection. This receptor was obtained from an adult with HIV infection. The sequencing here drew on blood, taken during antiretroviral therapy.

CDR3 bases: TGTGCCAGCAGTCACCGAGGGGGGGCCAAAAACATTCAGTACTTC. Amino acid sequence: CASSHRGGAKNIQYF. The chain is built from TRBV28 and TRBJ2-4; the D gene could be TRBD1 or TRBD2 (6 bases each). Germline lookup yields CDR1 MDHEN and CDR2 SYDVKM. V gave up 5 bases and J gave up 1 base, with 12 bases separating them. The CDR3 spans 15 residues.